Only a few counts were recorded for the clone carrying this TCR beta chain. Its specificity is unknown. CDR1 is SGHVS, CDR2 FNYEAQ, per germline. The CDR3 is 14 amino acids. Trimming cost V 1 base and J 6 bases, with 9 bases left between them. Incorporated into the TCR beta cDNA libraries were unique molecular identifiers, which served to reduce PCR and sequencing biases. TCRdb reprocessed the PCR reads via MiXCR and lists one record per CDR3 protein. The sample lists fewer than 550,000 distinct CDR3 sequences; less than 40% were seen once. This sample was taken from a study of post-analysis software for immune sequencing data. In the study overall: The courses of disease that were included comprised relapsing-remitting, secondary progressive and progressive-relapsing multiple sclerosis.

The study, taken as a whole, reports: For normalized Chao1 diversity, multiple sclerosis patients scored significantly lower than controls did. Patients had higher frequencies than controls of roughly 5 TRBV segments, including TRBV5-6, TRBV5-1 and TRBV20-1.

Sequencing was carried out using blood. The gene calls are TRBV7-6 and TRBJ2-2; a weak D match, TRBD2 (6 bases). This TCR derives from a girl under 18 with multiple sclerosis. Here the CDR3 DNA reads TGTGCCAGCAGCTTAGTCTCGGGAGCCGGGGAGCTGTTTTTT. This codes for CASSLVSGAGELFF.